This TCR beta chain was found in a study of vaccination effects on CD4 cells after COVID-19. CDR1 and CDR2 from the germline V gene are MNHEY and SVGAGI. Unmatched junction bases numbered 10, after V lost 7 bases and J lost 4 bases. This CDR3 has 15 residues. With regard to this clone: Its target is unknown.

Expansion with viral peptide pools was applied to antigen-specific CD4+ T cells by the ViraFEST assay prior to sequencing. On roughly day 9 of culture, CD4+ T cells were separated out. No vaccinee had earlier SARS-CoV-2 infection, and nucleocapsid antibodies were negative. In culture with approximately 10 IU/ml IL-2 and about 10 ug/ml peptides, PBMC were grown at 1.5 million to 2.5 million per well. Each culture had half its medium swapped for IL-2 medium on days 3 and 7. Sequencing was performed with immunoSEQ multiplex PCR; in TCRdb, only in-frame clones are kept and a portion is missing. The sample holds some 30,000 clones, around 70% seen once.

The sample here was CD4+ T cells from PBMCs cultured with SARS-CoV-2 spike peptides, taken before COVID-19 vaccination. The sequence was collected from a human donor who received a COVID-19 vaccine. J is TRBJ2-5 and V is TRBV6-5; 9 bases map to TRBD2. CDR3 amino acids: CASNGGGRDLETQYF. The CDR3 nucleotides read TGTGCCAGCAATGGAGGCGGGAGGGATTTAGAGACCCAGTACTTC.